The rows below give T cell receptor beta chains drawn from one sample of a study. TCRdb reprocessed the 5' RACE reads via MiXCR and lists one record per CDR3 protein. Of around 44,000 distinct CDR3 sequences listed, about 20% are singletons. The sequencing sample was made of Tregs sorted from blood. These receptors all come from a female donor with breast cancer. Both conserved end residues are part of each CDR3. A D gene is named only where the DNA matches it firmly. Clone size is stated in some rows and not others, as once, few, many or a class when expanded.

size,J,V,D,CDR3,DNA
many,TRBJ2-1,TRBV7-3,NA,CASSLGISAEQFF,TGTGCCAGCAGCTTAGGGATCAGTGCTGAGCAGTTCTTC
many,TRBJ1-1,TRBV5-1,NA,CASSLVPTGNTEAFF,TGCGCCAGCAGCTTGGTTCCGACCGGTAACACTGAAGCTTTCTTT
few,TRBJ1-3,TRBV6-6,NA,CASRPGSASGNTIYF,TGTGCCAGCCGCCCGGGGAGTGCCTCTGGAAACACCATATATTTT
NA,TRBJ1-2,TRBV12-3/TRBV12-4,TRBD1,CASSLMTGGYGYTF,TGTGCCAGCAGTTTAATGACAGGGGGATATGGCTACACCTTC
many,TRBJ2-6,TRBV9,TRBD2,CASSQTEGLASAGANVLTF,TGTGCCAGCAGCCAAACCGAGGGACTAGCATCCGCCGGGGCCAACGTCCTGACTTTC
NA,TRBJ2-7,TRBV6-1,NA,CASSDPNSYEQYF,TGTGCCAGCAGTGACCCGAACTCCTACGAGCAGTACTTC
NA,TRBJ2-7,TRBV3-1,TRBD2,CASSQAPGLSYEQYF,TGTGCCAGCAGCCAAGCCCCGGGACTAAGCTACGAGCAGTACTTC
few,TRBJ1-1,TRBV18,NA,CASSSGRNTEAFF,TGTGCCAGCTCCTCGGGGAGGAACACTGAAGCTTTCTTT
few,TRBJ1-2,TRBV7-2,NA,CASSLVAEYGYTF,TGTGCCAGCAGCTTAGTGGCAGAGTATGGCTACACCTTC
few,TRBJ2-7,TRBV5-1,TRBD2,CASSLARLAGGTHEQYF,TGCGCCAGCAGCTTGGCGAGACTAGCGGGAGGGACCCACGAGCAGTACTTC
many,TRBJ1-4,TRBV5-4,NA,CASSAVGGNGEKLFF,TGTGCCAGCAGCGCGGTTGGGGGGAACGGTGAAAAACTGTTTTTT
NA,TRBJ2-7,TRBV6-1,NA,CASSEAAGWSQEQYF,TGTGCCAGCAGTGAAGCGGCAGGGTGGAGTCAAGAGCAGTACTTC
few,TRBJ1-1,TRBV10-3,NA,CAIMSTGTEAFF,TGTGCCATCATGTCTACGGGCACTGAAGCTTTCTTT
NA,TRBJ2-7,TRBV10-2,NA,CASRPITSNYEQYF,TGCGCCAGCAGGCCCATAACTAGCAACTACGAGCAGTACTTC
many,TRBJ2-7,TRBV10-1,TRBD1,CASSEYRGGEQYF,TGCGCCAGCAGTGAGTACAGGGGTGGTGAGCAGTACTTC
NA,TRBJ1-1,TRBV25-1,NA,CASSAAYKGKLEAFF,TGTGCCAGCAGTGCCGCCTACAAGGGCAAGCTGGAAGCTTTCTTT
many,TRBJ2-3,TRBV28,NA,CASSLTLAGNTDTQYF,TGTGCCAGCAGTTTGACGTTGGCGGGAAACACAGATACGCAGTATTTT
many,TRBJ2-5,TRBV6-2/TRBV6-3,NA,CASSRRLVGQETQYF,TGTGCCAGCAGTCGCCGGTTGGTGGGCCAAGAGACCCAGTACTTC
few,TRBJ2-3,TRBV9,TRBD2,CASSGSGGTDTQYF,TGTGCCAGCAGCGGTAGCGGGGGCACAGATACGCAGTATTTT
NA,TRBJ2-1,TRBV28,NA,CASREGNYNEQFF,TGTGCCAGCAGGGAGGGAAACTACAATGAGCAGTTCTTC
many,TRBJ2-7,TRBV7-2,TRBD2,CASSFRLAGHNEQYF,TGTGCCAGCAGTTTTCGACTAGCGGGACACAACGAGCAGTACTTC
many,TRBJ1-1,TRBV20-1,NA,CSARESMNTEAFF,TGCAGTGCTAGGGAGTCCATGAACACTGAAGCTTTCTTT
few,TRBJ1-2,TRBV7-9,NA,CASSLGDGYTF,TGTGCCAGCAGCTTAGGGGATGGCTACACCTTC
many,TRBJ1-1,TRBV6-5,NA,CASSQNGGATEAFF,TGTGCCAGCAGTCAAAACGGGGGGGCCACTGAAGCTTTCTTT
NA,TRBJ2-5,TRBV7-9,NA,CASSSTAQETQDF,TGTGCCAGCAGCTCGACAGCCCAAGAGACCCAGGACTTC
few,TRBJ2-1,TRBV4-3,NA,CASSPGGGGLYNEQFF,TGCGCCAGCAGCCCCGGAGGGGGAGGACTCTACAATGAGCAGTTCTTC
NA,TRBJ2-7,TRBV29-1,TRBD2,CSVEDLGTSGSYEQYF,TGCAGCGTTGAAGATCTAGGGACTAGCGGTTCCTACGAGCAGTACTTC
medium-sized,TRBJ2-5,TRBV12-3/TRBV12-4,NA,CASSLRRQQETQYF,TGTGCCAGCAGTTTAAGGCGACAGCAAGAGACCCAGTACTTC
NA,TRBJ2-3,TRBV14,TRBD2,CASIERLAGTDTQYF,TGTGCCAGCATCGAGCGACTAGCGGGCACAGATACGCAGTATTTT
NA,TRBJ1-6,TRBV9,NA,CASSAGVRSPLHF,TGTGCCAGCAGTGCGGGGGTCCGTTCACCCCTCCACTTT
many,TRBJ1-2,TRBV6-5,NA,CASSYEGEGVYGYTF,TGTGCCAGCAGTTACGAAGGAGAAGGGGTATATGGCTACACCTTC
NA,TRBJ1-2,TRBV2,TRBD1,CASNTGTGAYGYTF,TGTGCCAGCAATACCGGGACAGGGGCCTATGGCTACACCTTC
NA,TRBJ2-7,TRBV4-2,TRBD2,CASSQDLIVSKREYYEQYF,TGTGCCAGCAGCCAAGATCTTATAGTGTCCAAGCGGGAGTACTACGAGCAGTACTTC
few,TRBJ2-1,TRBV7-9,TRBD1,CASSLNRGGSSYNEQFF,TGTGCCAGCAGTTTAAATAGAGGGGGCAGCTCCTACAATGAGCAGTTCTTC
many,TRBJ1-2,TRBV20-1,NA,CSARDEGDGYTF,TGCAGTGCTAGAGACGAGGGAGATGGCTACACCTTC
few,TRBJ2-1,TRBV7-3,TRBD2,CASSLSGIRGEQFF,TGTGCCAGCAGCCTCAGCGGGATTCGGGGTGAGCAGTTCTTC
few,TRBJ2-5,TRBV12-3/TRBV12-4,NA,CASSFPLIRNQETQYF,TGTGCCAGCAGCTTCCCCCTGATACGGAATCAAGAGACCCAGTACTTC
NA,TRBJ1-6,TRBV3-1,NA,CANSQEGHKGPLHF,TGTGCCAACAGCCAAGAGGGACATAAAGGACCCCTCCACTTT
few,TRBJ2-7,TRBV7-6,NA,CASSLGYSYEQYF,TGTGCCAGCAGCTTAGGGTATAGCTACGAGCAGTACTTC
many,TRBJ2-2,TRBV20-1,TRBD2,CSARDKAGATGELFF,TGCAGTGCTAGAGATAAGGCGGGAGCCACCGGGGAGCTGTTTTTT
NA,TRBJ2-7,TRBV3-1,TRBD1,CASSQRDSSYEQYF,TGTGCCAGCAGCCAAAGGGACAGCTCCTACGAGCAGTACTTC
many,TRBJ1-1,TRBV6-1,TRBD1,CASRGQRTEAFF,TGTGCCAGCAGGGGACAGAGGACTGAAGCTTTCTTT
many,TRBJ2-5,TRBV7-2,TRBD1,CASSLGGTGRWETQYF,TGTGCCAGCAGCCTGGGAGGGACAGGGAGATGGGAGACCCAGTACTTC
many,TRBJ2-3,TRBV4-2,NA,CASSQDTGSTDTQYF,TGTGCCAGCAGCCAAGATACCGGTAGCACAGATACGCAGTATTTT
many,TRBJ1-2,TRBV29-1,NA,CSVEGGLGTFHTF,TGCAGCGTTGAGGGGGGGCTTGGGACCTTCCACACCTTC